Listed below are T cell receptor beta chains from one sample, sequenced in a study of beta chain features in type 1 diabetes. Repertoires were generated with immunoSEQ multiplex PCR, while TCRdb's copy carries only in-frame clones and drops some. This table holds 350,000 to 400,000 clones, more than 13% found once. The material sequenced was naive CD4+ T cells from blood. The source of these receptors is a woman aged 18-29 years in good health. CDR3s include the opening cysteine and the closing phenylalanine or tryptophan. D genes are given only for firm matches. Some rows have no size entry. The others give once, few or many, or a class for an expanded clone.

cdr3_length	clone_size	d_call	v_call	j_call	cdr3_aa	cdr3_nt
14	few	TRBD1	TRBV5-1	TRBJ2-7	CASSFDRALYEQYF	TGCGCCAGCAGCTTCGACAGGGCACTCTACGAGCAGTACTTC
12	few	-	TRBV7-2	TRBJ2-3	CASSESTDTQYF	TGTGCCAGCAGCGAGAGCACAGATACGCAGTATTTT
18	-	TRBD1	TRBV4-3	TRBJ2-6	CASSPDLVGGTGANVLTF	TGCGCCAGCAGCCCAGATTTGGTAGGGGGCACTGGGGCCAACGTCCTGACTTTC
14	few	TRBD1	TRBV28	TRBJ2-1	CASSTGDRTREQFF	TGTGCCAGCAGTACTGGGGACAGGACCAGAGAGCAGTTCTTC
14	-	TRBD1	TRBV11-2	TRBJ1-1	CASSLIRGQTEAFF	TGTGCCAGCAGCTTAATCAGGGGGCAGACTGAAGCTTTCTTT
12	-	-	TRBV28	TRBJ2-7	CASSFRPYEQYF	TGTGCCAGCAGTTTCAGGCCCTACGAGCAGTACTTC
14	-	TRBD1	TRBV5-1	TRBJ2-7	CASSQPGQGSEQYF	TGCGCCAGCAGCCAGCCGGGACAGGGGTCCGAGCAGTACTTC
14	-	-	TRBV7-8	TRBJ1-1	CASSWNRDTVEAFF	TGTGCCAGCAGCTGGAACCGGGACACGGTTGAAGCTTTCTTT
14	few	-	TRBV4-1	TRBJ1-2	CASSQGQGKNGYTF	TGCGCCAGCAGCCAAGGGCAGGGTAAGAATGGCTACACCTTC
16	few	TRBD2	TRBV4-2	TRBJ2-3	CASSPGTSGSTDTQYF	TGTGCCAGCAGCCCGGGGACTAGCGGGAGCACAGATACGCAGTATTTT
15	few	TRBD2	TRBV29-1	TRBJ2-7	CSVGSLAGDPYEQYF	TGCAGCGTTGGCTCACTAGCGGGAGATCCCTACGAGCAGTACTTC
14	few	TRBD2	TRBV14	TRBJ2-3	CASSRVAGGRTQYF	TGTGCCAGCAGCCGAGTAGCGGGAGGACGGACGCAGTATTTT
16	-	TRBD2	TRBV7-3	TRBJ2-2	CASSPGGAGGTGELFF	TGTGCCAGCAGCCCCGGGGGAGCGGGAGGCACCGGGGAGCTGTTTTTT
14	-	-	TRBV28	TRBJ1-2	CASSRGGTNYGYTF	TGTGCCAGCAGTAGGGGGGGTACTAACTATGGCTACACCTTC
14	-	TRBD1	TRBV27	TRBJ1-5	CASSRTGSNQPQHF	TGTGCCAGCAGTCGGACAGGGAGCAATCAGCCCCAGCATTTT
18	-	TRBD1	TRBV18	TRBJ2-6	CASSPTGQGLSGANVLTF	TGTGCCAGCTCACCAACGGGACAGGGTCTTTCTGGGGCCAACGTCCTGACTTTC
17	few	TRBD1	TRBV7-9	TRBJ2-1	CASSPRTGGGDYNEQFF	TGTGCCAGCAGCCCCCGGACAGGGGGCGGCGACTACAATGAGCAGTTCTTC
15	-	-	TRBV9	TRBJ2-5	CASSVGPSVVETQYF	TGTGCCAGCAGCGTAGGGCCAAGCGTGGTTGAGACCCAGTACTTC
14	-	-	TRBV28	TRBJ2-1	CASSFGRVRNEQFF	TGTGCCAGCAGTTTTGGCAGGGTCAGGAATGAGCAGTTCTTC
14	-	-	TRBV7-2	TRBJ2-7	CASSLGYRTYEQYF	TGTGCCAGCAGCTTAGGCTATAGGACATACGAGCAGTACTTC
13	-	-	TRBV9	TRBJ2-1	CASSVSFMVEQFF	TGTGCCAGCAGCGTTAGTTTTATGGTTGAGCAGTTCTTC
15	few	-	TRBV7-2	TRBJ2-6	CASSSYNSGANVLTF	TGTGCCAGCAGCTCTTACAACTCTGGGGCCAACGTCCTGACTTTC
12	few	-	TRBV2	TRBJ2-5	CAWRVREETQYF	TGTGCCTGGAGGGTCAGGGAAGAGACCCAGTACTTC
13	-	-	TRBV10-3	TRBJ2-3	CASGISSTDTQYF	TGTGCCAGCGGGATCTCTAGCACAGATACGCAGTATTTT